Sequencing of this TCR beta chain was carried out in a study of low-dose radiotherapy and immunotherapy resistance in tumors. Across the study: Members of Cohort 2 were treated with 1 Gy per fraction every two weeks; their total was 13 Gy over 26 weeks.

Indicated time point: after trial treatment. Treatment described: LDRT plus nivolumab, ipilimumab, low-dose cyclophosphamide and aspirin (RACIN trial). Both TCRalpha and TCRbeta chains were reverse transcribed with V-gene-specific primers. PCR amplification of the TCRs was performed with Phusion for about 20 PCR cycles, and it relied on a constant-region primer together with a V-primer adapter. TCRdb re-analysed the reads in MiXCR, keeping a single row per CDR3 protein. The sample has tens of thousands of distinct CDR3 sequences; approximately 22% are singletons. Germline CDR1 MDHEN, CDR2 SYDVKM. CDR3 length: 16 residues. V trimming: 6 bases; J trimming: 4 bases; junction bases outside the gene matches: 8. At least ten counts were recorded for this clonotype.

V is TRBV28 and J is TRBJ2-5; TRBD2 aligns across 13 bases. Sequencing used PBMCs, obtained after low-dose radiotherapy plus immunotherapy. The TCR comes from a female donor with ovarian cancer. CDR3 in DNA: TGTGCCAGCAGACGATCCACTAGCGGGAGGGCAGAGACCCAGTACTTC. It is translated as CASRRSTSGRAETQYF.